The 27 T cell receptor beta chains below were found in one sample sequenced in a study of a mutant IDH1 vaccine in newly diagnosed glioma. The antigens for these receptors are not known. The time point here: week 47, end of study. Vaccination used 300 ug of mutant IDH1 20-mer peptide per dose, with topical imiquimod. Profiling relied on immunoSEQ multiplex PCR, and the TCRdb table lists in-frame clones only, not all of them. The table has tens of thousands of clones, over 75% seen once. The sequencing used PBMCs, collected from a glioma patient whose treatment included an IDH1 peptide vaccine. Every receptor here comes from a middle-aged man with glioma.

The genes are TRBV7-2 and TRBJ1-5; D unclear. V shed 2 bases and J shed 4 bases, with 12 bases lying between them. This CDR3 spans 15 amino acids. Per germline, CDR1 SGHTA and CDR2 FQGNSA. Written as DNA, the CDR3 is TGTGCCAGCAGCTTACAGTTCTCCAGTAATCAGCCCCAGCATTTT. Its protein is CASSLQFSSNQPQHF. The entire variable domain, with the rest obtained from reference TRBV7-2 and TRBJ1-5, is as follows: GAGVSQSPSNKVTEKGKDVELRCDPISGHTALYWYRQSLGQGLEFLIYFQGNSAPDKSGLPSDRFSAERTGGSVSTLTIQRTQQEDSAVYLCASSLQFSSNQPQHFGDGTRLSIL.

This sequence joins TRBV27 and TRBJ1-4, with 7 bases identical to TRBD1. The germline CDR1 and CDR2 sequences are MNHEY and SMNVEV (reference sequence). With V trimmed by 10 bases and J by 8 bases, 16 bases remained unmatched. The CDR3 has 15 amino acids. CDR3 residues: CATSPGGGREEKLFF. The CDR3 region has the DNA TGTGCCACCTCCCCAGGGGGGGGCAGGGAAGAAAAACTGTTTTTT.

The rearrangement links TRBV5-4 to TRBJ1-2, with a tentative D call TRBD1 (6 bases). CDR1 is SGHNT and CDR2 is YYREEE in the germline V gene (reference sequence). V dropped 0 bases and J dropped 0 bases, with 12 bases sitting between them. The CDR3 length is 16 residues. The CDR3 bases are TGTGCCAGCAGCTTGGCCGGGGGCCAGACTAACTATGGCTACACCTTC. Translating it yields CASSLAGGQTNYGYTF.

This clone has ten or more counts. This chain links TRBV5-1 with TRBJ1-2; a weak D match, TRBD1 (6 bases). Germline V gives CDR1 SGHRS, CDR2 YFSETQ. V was trimmed by 0 bases and J by 7 bases, leaving 16 bases between them. The CDR3 extends over 15 amino acids. DNA of the CDR3: TGCGCCAGCAGCTTGGCAGCGGGGGCGGTCGGTGGCTACACCTTC. Amino acids: CASSLAAGAVGGYTF.

The chain has TRBV5-4 and TRBJ1-1, with D possibly TRBD1 on 5 matching bases. CDR3 length: 14 residues. The V end lost 0 bases, the J end lost 0 bases, and 6 bases lay between the germline ends. Germline V CDR1 and CDR2: SGHNT, YYREEE (reference sequence). CDR3 region: CASSLDRMNTEAFF. The CDR3 nucleotides are TGTGCCAGCAGCTTGGACAGGATGAACACTGAAGCTTTCTTT.

The CDR3 DNA reads TGTGCCAGTAGTATTAGGTCTCCCAGGCGGGAAAAACTGTTTTTT. Translation: CASSIRSPRREKLFF. The chain links TRBV19 to TRBJ1-4, with D unclear. Per germline, CDR1 LNHDA and CDR2 SQIVND (reference sequence). Trimming removed 3 bases at V and 8 bases at J, with 16 bases between. The CDR3 has 15 residues.

V is TRBV19 and J is TRBJ2-3; maybe TRBD2 (6 bases). The CDR3 consists of 17 residues. Germline V lookup: CDR1 LNHDA, CDR2 SQIVND (reference sequence). Trimming cost V 5 bases and J 0 bases, with 18 bases left between them. CDR3 amino acids: CASSRGWLASSTDTQYF. CDR3 in DNA: TGTGCCAGTAGTCGAGGGTGGCTAGCGTCTAGCACAGATACGCAGTATTTT.

V is TRBV19 and J is TRBJ2-2, with D possibly called TRBD1 or TRBD2 (6 bases each). Germline V gives CDR1 LNHDA, CDR2 SQIVND (reference sequence). This CDR3 is 15 amino acids long. V was pared by 6 bases and J by 6 bases, with 17 bases between. The CDR3 coding sequence is TGTGCCAGTAGCGCCGTCGGGGGCAAGGCCGGGGAGCTGTTTTTT. Translating it yields CASSAVGGKAGELFF. The full variable domain, with the rest looked up from reference TRBV19 and TRBJ2-2, is DGGITQSPKYLFRKEGQNVTLSCEQNLNHDAMYWYRQDPGQGLRLIYYSQIVNDFQKGDIAEGYSVSREKKESFPLTVTSAQKNPTAFYLCASSAVGGKAGELFFGEGSRLTVL.

This clone was recorded once. The chain employs TRBV6-1 and TRBJ1-2; no definite D call. Germline V gene sequence: CDR1 MNHNS, CDR2 SASEGT. V lost 2 bases and J lost 2, with 9 bases in between. The CDR3 is 14 amino acids. For the CDR3, the DNA is TGTGCCAGCAGTGAAAGGGCCCTGAACTATGGCTACACCTTC. This encodes CASSERALNYGYTF.

V gene TRBV5-4 combines with J gene TRBJ2-5; 7 nucleotides align to TRBD1. The CDR3 extends over 15 amino acids. Germline lookup yields CDR1 SGHNT and CDR2 YYREEE (reference sequence). J was trimmed by 1 base and V by 4 bases; bases with no gene match: 7. DNA of the CDR3: TGTGCCAGCAGCGAGCCGGGACAGACCCAAGAGACCCAGTACTTC. Translated, it gives CASSEPGQTQETQYF.

J is TRBJ1-2 and V is TRBV11-3; 11 bases agree with TRBD1. Germline V gene lookup returns CDR1 SGHNT and CDR2 YENEEA. The CDR3 is made up of 16 amino acids. Trimming removed 0 bases from V and 5 bases from J; junction bases left unmatched: 5. The chain's CDR3 is CASSLDGQGAWYGYTF. The CDR3 DNA is TGTGCCAGCAGCTTAGATGGACAGGGGGCCTGGTATGGCTACACCTTC.

This clone was picked up a small number of times. V and J are TRBV19 and TRBJ2-1; 12 bases are a match to TRBD2. CDR3 length: 18 residues. V lost 5 bases to trimming and J lost 6 bases; unmatched junction nucleotides: 14. CDR1 is LNHDA, CDR2 SQIVND, per germline (reference sequence). DNA of the CDR3: TGTGCCAGTAGTTCTTCGACTAGCGGGAGATCCCGTTCCAATGAGCAGTTCTTC. Amino acid sequence: CASSSSTSGRSRSNEQFF. Combining the CDR3 with reference TRBV19 and TRBJ2-1 gives the whole variable domain DGGITQSPKYLFRKEGQNVTLSCEQNLNHDAMYWYRQDPGQGLRLIYYSQIVNDFQKGDIAEGYSVSREKKESFPLTVTSAQKNPTAFYLCASSSSTSGRSRSNEQFFGPGTRLTVL.

V and J are TRBV6-6 and TRBJ1-1; D is perhaps TRBD1 (5 bases). V was shortened by 6 bases and J by 6 bases, with 8 bases between the two germline ends. The CDR3 contains 11 residues. CDR1 is MNHNY and CDR2 is SVGAGI in the germline V gene (reference sequence). The CDR3 bases are TGTGCCAGCAGCATGGGGGCTGAAGCTTTCTTT. This gives the protein CASSMGAEAFF.

V gene TRBV5-1 combines with J gene TRBJ2-6, with D possibly being TRBD1 or TRBD2 (5 bases each). The CDR3 runs to 20 residues. V lost 1 base and J lost 1, with 21 bases in between. In germline, CDR1 is SGHRS, CDR2 YFSETQ. This CDR3 is CASSLYGFRDGGSGANVLTF. The CDR3 DNA follows: TGCGCCAGCAGCTTGTACGGTTTTCGGGACGGAGGATCTGGGGCCAACGTCCTGACTTTC.

This clone has a single count. The CDR3 DNA sequence: TGTGCCAGCAGTTACTCGGGAAGCGGAAGAGGAGAGCAGTTCTTC. Translated, it gives CASSYSGSGRGEQFF. The chain joins TRBV6-5 to TRBJ2-1; possibly TRBD2 for D (5 bases). Trimming shortened V by 0 bases and J by 10 bases, and 16 bases separated the two germline ends. Germline-derived CDR1 and CDR2 are MNHEY and SVGAGI. This CDR3 contains 15 residues.

The CDR3 sequence: CASSLVPGPANEKLFF. CDR3 coding DNA: TGTGCCAGCAGCTTAGTTCCGGGGCCAGCTAATGAAAAACTGTTTTTT. V usage is TRBV7-8 and J usage is TRBJ1-4; D perhaps matches TRBD1 (5 bases). CDR3 length: 16 amino acids. V was trimmed by 1 base and J by 3 bases, leaving 12 bases between them. Germline V lookup: CDR1 SGHVS, CDR2 FQNEAQ.

The V gene is TRBV7-9, the J gene TRBJ2-5; 16 nucleotides align to TRBD2. Germline V lookup: CDR1 SEHNR, CDR2 FQNEAQ (reference sequence). V lost 4 bases, J lost 5 bases, and 7 bases stayed unmatched. The CDR3 totals 17 residues. The DNA of the CDR3 is TGTGCCAGCAGCTCAGGGACTAGCGGGAGGGCTCGCGAGACCCAGTACTTC. Amino acid sequence: CASSSGTSGRARETQYF.

The chain carries TRBV7-9 and TRBJ2-3; either TRBD1 or TRBD2 may supply D (6 bases each). The CDR3 is 16 amino acids. Germline loops: CDR1 SEHNR, CDR2 FQNEAQ (reference sequence). V was trimmed by 5 bases and J by 2 bases, leaving 17 bases between them. CDR3 DNA sequence: TGTGCCAGCAGCGCCGCGGAGGGGGTGGTCACAGATACGCAGTATTTT. This codes for CASSAAEGVVTDTQYF. The variable domain in full, with the rest retrieved from reference TRBV7-9 and TRBJ2-3, is DTGVSQNPRHKITKRGQNVTFRCDPISEHNRLYWYRQTLGQGPEFLTYFQNEAQLEKSRLLSDRFSAERPKGSFSTLEIQRTEQGDSAMYLCASSAAEGVVTDTQYFGPGTRLTVL.

The chain carries TRBV5-1 and TRBJ1-3; tentatively, D is TRBD1 (5 bases). The CDR3 covers 14 residues. V lost 3 bases and J 4 bases, leaving 11 bases between the germline ends. The germline gives CDR1 SGHRS, CDR2 YFSETQ. The CDR3 loop is CASSYDRQGNTIYF. CDR3 nucleotides: TGCGCCAGCAGCTACGATAGACAGGGAAACACCATATATTTT. The whole variable domain, filled in from reference TRBV5-1 and TRBJ1-3, reads KAGVTQTPRYLIKTRGQQVTLSCSPISGHRSVSWYQQTPGQGLQFLFEYFSETQRNKGNFPGRFSGRQFSNSRSEMNVSTLELGDSALYLCASSYDRQGNTIYFGEGSWLTVV.

The chain recombines TRBV10-1 with TRBJ2-1, with a possible D match to TRBD1 (5 bases). The V and J ends lost 7 bases and 5 bases respectively, with 9 bases between them. Germline CDR1 WNHNN, CDR2 SYGVQD (reference sequence). The CDR3 has 12 amino acids. The CDR3 region has the DNA TGCGCCAGCATGGCAGGGAACAATGAGCAGTTCTTC. Amino acid sequence: CASMAGNNEQFF.

This chain joins TRBV28 and TRBJ1-5; the D is unclear. Between the trimmed V and J ends, which lost 10 bases and 5 bases, there was a span of 18 bases. Germline V gene data show CDR1 as MDHEN and CDR2 as SYDVKM. The CDR3 is made up of 14 amino acids. Here the CDR3 DNA reads TGTGCCATCCTGGGCCCGACACCGTATCAGCCCCAGCATTTT. Its protein is CAILGPTPYQPQHF.

The chain combines TRBV7-2 with TRBJ2-5, with 8 positions matching TRBD2. J gave up 2 bases and V 1 base, and 9 bases lay outside the gene matches. There are 17 residues in the CDR3. The germline V gene encodes CDR1 SGHTA and CDR2 FQGNSA. Here the CDR3 reads CASSLERGPLLQETQYF. The CDR3, as DNA: TGTGCCAGCAGCTTAGAGCGGGGGCCTCTGCTACAAGAGACCCAGTACTTC.

The genes are TRBV2 and TRBJ2-7, with 7 bases matching TRBD2. There are 16 residues in the CDR3. CDR1 is SNHLY, CDR2 FYNNEI, per germline. The junction had 11 bases not matched to a gene; V was cut back by 2 bases and J by 4 bases. The CDR3 spells CASSELTPGLLYEQYF. The CDR3 bases are TGTGCCAGCAGTGAACTGACACCGGGACTACTTTACGAGCAGTACTTC.

In its sample, this clone was seen once. Distinct nucleotide sequences in the sample also encode this CDR3. The chain has TRBV18 and TRBJ2-7; tentative D call: TRBD1 (5 bases). Germline assignment: CDR1 KGHSH and CDR2 LQKENI. The CDR3 covers 14 residues. V gave up 6 bases and J gave up 0 bases, with 12 bases separating them. CDR3 protein: CASSQLDSSYEQYF. In DNA form, the CDR3 reads TGTGCCAGCTCTCAACTCGACAGCTCCTACGAGCAGTACTTC.

This clone was found once. The chain couples TRBV10-1 to TRBJ2-5; 10 bases align to TRBD2. The CDR3 is 17 amino acids. V lost 0 bases and J lost 4; bases outside the gene matches: 8. The V gene's germline CDR1 is WNHNN and CDR2 SYGVQD (reference sequence). The CDR3 reads CASSESQRGGRGETQYF. For the CDR3, the DNA is TGCGCCAGCAGTGAGTCACAGCGGGGGGGCAGAGGAGAGACCCAGTACTTC.

The genes are TRBV18 and TRBJ2-1; 7 bases line up with TRBD2. J was trimmed by 1 base and V by 2 bases; bases with no gene match: 2. CDR3 length: 15 amino acids. Germline-derived CDR1 and CDR2 are KGHSH and LQKENI. The CDR3 DNA reads TGTGCCAGCTCACCAGGGAGGGGATCCTACAATGAGCAGTTCTTC. Translation: CASSPGRGSYNEQFF.

This rearrangement joins TRBV6-5 to TRBJ2-5; tentative D call: TRBD1 (6 bases). This CDR3 has 15 residues. Germline V CDR1 and CDR2: MNHEY, SVGAGI. V lost 3 bases, J lost 0 bases, and 11 bases lay in between. The CDR3, as DNA: TGTGCCAGCAGTTATGGGGCAGGGGACCAAGAGACCCAGTACTTC. Translation: CASSYGAGDQETQYF.